This T cell receptor beta chain originates from a study of blood T cell repertoires in COVID-19. This clone was observed once. Original processing notes: Amplification of reference gene primers provided the estimated nucleated cell counts. Clones were read by immunoSEQ multiplex PCR, and TCRdb kept only the in-frame ones, dropping some. D and trimming come from the DNA, and the V and J calls and clone size come from that table. Of 90,000 to 130,000 clones listed, more than 75% are singletons. The V end was cut by 0 bases, the J end by 3 bases, with 19 bases between. Looked up from germline, CDR1 is MNHNS and CDR2 is SASEGT. This CDR3 is built from 18 residues.

The origin of this receptor is a man aged 40-49 years with acute or convalescent COVID-19. This chain links TRBV6-1 with TRBJ2-3, with a tentative D call TRBD2 (6 bases). Source material: peripheral blood. The CDR3 DNA reads as TGTGCCAGCAGTGAAGCAGTCGTCTCTGTTGGGGGGACAGATACGCAGTATTTT. It specifies CASSEAVVSVGGTDTQYF.